This TCR beta chain was sequenced during a study of cytomegalovirus exposure and HLA in healthy donors. Study observations and caveats: Specific recognition of CMV antigens was confirmed in vitro for a few chains (all CMV-associated). Listed as cytomegalovirus-associated were approximately 160 TCR beta chains. Data from an earlier analysis indicated that most TCR beta V segments were productive either about 90% or about 30% of the time. The authors assumed roughly uniform sequencing depth across donors for presence/absence analyses.

V lost 5 bases to trimming and J lost 1 base, with 6 bases between them. The CDR3 loop spans 12 amino acids. Germline V gene lookup returns CDR1 SQVTM and CDR2 ANQGSEA. PCR primers comprised 60 Vbeta and 13 Jbeta primers. Libraries were prepared by immunoSEQ multiplex PCR; TCRdb keeps only in-frame clonotypes and omits some of them. This table holds about 190,000 clones, roughly 80% found once. As for this clone: Its antigen remains unknown.

The receptor comes from a woman in her thirties in good health and CMV-seropositive. The sample taken for sequencing was PBMCs. The chain employs TRBV29-1 and TRBJ2-4; D unclear. CDR3 bases: TGCAGCGTTTCCGGGGCCAAAAACATTCAGTACTTC. This codes for CSVSGAKNIQYF.